Below, 11 T cell receptor beta chains from the same sample are listed, as sequenced in a study of vaccination and CD4 T cells after COVID-19. For these receptors, no antigen is known. Time point described: late sampling 161 to 241 days after vaccination in a few convalescent patients. Stated treatment: approximately 9-day PBMC culture with coronavirus spike peptide pools or control peptides (ViraFEST assay). Sequencing of cultured CD4+ T cell DNA used the Oncomine TCR Beta short-read assay. Using its own MiXCR run on the PCR reads, TCRdb lists one record per CDR3 protein. The table lists 20,000 to 25,000 distinct CDR3 sequences, more than 45% of them singletons. The sample consisted of CD4+ T cells from blood, cultured in vitro, taken about 7 months after SARS-CoV-2 vaccination. Every receptor here comes from a human donor who had recovered from COVID-19.

J is TRBJ1-3 and V is TRBV7-9; TRBD1 might be the D (5 bases). CDR1 is SEHNR and CDR2 is FQNEAQ in the germline V gene (reference sequence). The CDR3 is 12 amino acids. Trimming stripped 1 base from V and 8 bases from J, with 6 bases between. The CDR3 DNA follows: TGTGCCAGCAGCTTAGTAGGGGACACCATATATTTT. It is translated as CASSLVGDTIYF.

Details on this clonotype: At one of its ends the junction is not consistent with the germline gene, which may arise from a read error. The chain joins TRBV6-1 to TRBJ1-2; TRBD1 matches 8 bases. Per the germline V gene, CDR1 is MNHNS and CDR2 is SASEGT. The CDR3 is 14 amino acids. The CDR3 protein is CASRPDREVYGYTF. DNA of the CDR3: TGTGCTAGCAGACCGGACAGGGAGGTCTATGGCTACACCTTC.

The chain employs TRBV15 and TRBJ2-5; 13 nucleotides match TRBD2. CDR1 and CDR2 from the germline V gene are LNHNV and YYDKDF (reference sequence). J lost 5 bases, V lost 1 base, and 13 bases had no gene match. The CDR3 extends over 19 amino acids. The DNA for the CDR3 is TGTGCCACCAGCAGAGTTGGATTGGCACTAGCGGGAGGGGAGGAGACCCAGTACTTC. Its translation: CATSRVGLALAGGEETQYF.

This clonotype appeared a few times. CDR3 residues: CASSLVNARGYTF. For the CDR3, the DNA is TGTGCCAGCAGCTTGGTGAACGCACGGGGCTACACCTTC. The chain has TRBV5-4 and TRBJ1-2; D unresolved. The CDR3 contains 13 residues. V was pared by 0 bases and J by 8 bases, with 11 bases between. CDR1 and CDR2 from the germline V gene are SGHNT and YYREEE (reference sequence).

The chain is built from TRBV6-1 and TRBJ1-1; D is undetermined. Germline CDR1 MNHNS, CDR2 SASEGT. The V gene lost 5 bases and the J gene lost 1 base, with 11 bases spanning the gap. CDR3 length: 14 residues. The CDR3 region is CASSLGRGNTEAFF. CDR3 sequence (DNA): TGTGCCAGCAGTCTTGGTCGGGGGAACACTGAAGCTTTCTTT.

V and J are TRBV10-2 and TRBJ2-5, with 11 bases lining up with TRBD1. The ends lost 2 bases at V and 5 bases at J; junction bases unmatched: 1. The germline V gene has CDR1 WSHSY and CDR2 SAAADI. The CDR3 has 14 residues. CDR3 loop: CASSERTGGETQYF. DNA of the CDR3: TGCGCCAGCAGTGAGCGGACAGGGGGCGAGACCCAGTACTTC.

This chain links TRBV20-1 with TRBJ1-3; D is unresolved. V was clipped by 4 bases and J by 7 bases, with 8 bases between them. The CDR3 loop spans 11 amino acids. CDR1 and CDR2 (germline): DFQATT, SNEGSKA (reference sequence). The CDR3 reads CSATVLNTIYF. The CDR3 nucleotides read TGCAGTGCTACTGTGCTGAACACCATATATTTT.

The chain employs TRBV20-1 and TRBJ2-1; TRBD1 matches at 8 bases. Per germline, CDR1 DFQATT and CDR2 SNEGSKA (reference sequence). The V gene end was trimmed by 6 bases and the J gene end by 2 bases; junction bases not matched to a gene: 6. The CDR3 is 14 amino acids. CDR3 coding DNA: TGCAGTGCCGCGACAGGGGAAGCCTACAATGAGCAGTTCTTC. This translates into CSAATGEAYNEQFF.

V usage is TRBV20-1 and J usage is TRBJ2-3; D possibly corresponds to TRBD1 (5 bases). CDR1 DFQATT and CDR2 SNEGSKA come from the germline V gene (reference sequence). V lost 3 bases, J lost 8 bases, and 18 bases lay in between. The CDR3 is made up of 14 amino acids. CDR3 protein: CSASHGNGQGTQYF. The DNA of the CDR3 is TGCAGTGCTAGCCATGGAAACGGTCAGGGTACGCAGTATTTT.

V is TRBV7-2 and J is TRBJ2-7; D is unresolved. The V end was cut by 0 bases, the J end by 7 bases, with 4 bases between. Per the germline V gene, CDR1 is SGHTA and CDR2 is FQGNSA. The CDR3 consists of 11 residues. The CDR3 region has the DNA TGTGCCAGCAGCTTAGCCGAGGAGCAGTACTTC. This translates into CASSLAEEQYF.

This clonotype rates as medium-sized. The chain combines TRBV15 with TRBJ1-6; the D is unclear. Germline CDR1 reads LNHNV; CDR2 reads YYDKDF (reference sequence). The CDR3 sequence is 13 residues long. V was cut by 0 bases and J by 6 bases, with 3 bases left in between. CDR3 sequence reads: CATSRDLNSPLHF. CDR3 sequence (DNA): TGTGCCACCAGCAGAGATCTTAATTCACCCCTCCACTTT.